Following are 3 T cell receptor beta chains from one sample sequenced in a study of regulatory T cells in long-lasting Graves disease. Stated time point: newly diagnosed GD, antithyroid drugs for less than 3 months. Extracted RNA from PBMCs served as the source of the TCR library. Building the TCR beta libraries relied on iRepertoire HTBI primers, and CDR3 regions underwent Arm-PCR. TCRdb recomputed calls from the multiplex PCR reads with MiXCR, one row per CDR3 protein. The sample carries a few hundred thousand distinct CDR3 sequences, approximately 12% recorded once. The sample was also linked to a second study, of T cells in Graves' hyperthyroidism and ophthalmopathy.

Here the sequenced sample was peripheral blood mononuclear cells (PBMCs), taken at new diagnosis, from a patient treated with antithyroid drugs. The receptors stem from a young man with Graves disease.

This clonotype was counted only a few times. The chain is built from TRBV9 and TRBJ1-2, with TRBD1 matching 11 bases. V dropped 0 bases and J dropped 3; count of bases not matched to a gene: 7. The V gene's germline CDR1 is SGDLS and CDR2 YYNGEE. The CDR3 consists of 17 residues. The CDR3 reads CASSVAGGTGGDYGYTF. The CDR3 DNA sequence: TGTGCCAGCAGCGTAGCTGGGGGGACAGGGGGGGACTATGGCTACACCTTC.

Concerning this clonotype itself: A much larger clonotype is one base distant, so this may be a read error. The V gene is TRBV29-1, the J gene TRBJ2-7; weak D call: TRBD1 (5 bases). The CDR3 consists of 14 residues. Germline V gene data show CDR1 as SQVTM and CDR2 as ANQGSEA. The CDR3 DNA reads TGCAGCGCCGAGGTAGGGGTAAGATCCTACGAGCAGTGCTTC. Translated: CSAEVGVRSYEQCF.

The CDR3 loop reads CASSQEGFNEKLFF. The CDR3 nucleotides are TGCGCCAGCAGCCAAGAAGGGTTTAATGAAAAACTGTTTTTT. The chain has TRBV4-1 and TRBJ1-4; D unresolved. CDR1 and CDR2 (germline): MGHRA, YSYEKL. V lost 0 bases and J 4 bases, leaving 6 bases between the germline ends. CDR3 length: 14 residues.